The clone carrying this T cell receptor beta chain turned up a few times. The antigen remains unidentified. The data belong to a study of identical twins. TCRdb ran MiXCR on the 5' RACE reads and lists one entry per CDR3 protein. The table has approximately 300,000 distinct CDR3 sequences, just under 9.5% seen once. Germline CDR1 is LNHDA and CDR2 is SQIVND (reference sequence). The CDR3 runs to 11 residues. Study-wide results and limits: For monozygotic twins, models underestimated out-of-frame TCR alpha sharing.

In addition, the sample was reused for a study of yellow fever vaccine responses in identical twins.

This sequence joins TRBV19 and TRBJ2-1; 7 nucleotides line up with TRBD2. The TCR originated in a woman younger than 30 in good health. The specimen sequenced was CD8+ T cells sorted from blood. This CDR3 is CGTGRGYEQFF. CDR3 nucleotides: TGTGGGACGGGGAGGGGTTATGAGCAGTTCTTC.